This T cell receptor beta chain was recorded in a study of blood T cell repertoires in COVID-19. Study information: From the United States, Italy and Spain came samples of acute and convalescent COVID-19. PBMCs, B-cell-depleted T cells, or T cells provided the cDNA or gDNA that made up the material.

Patients in Seattle were enrolled during active infection, then followed longitudinally. Original processing notes: The assay estimated nucleated cells by amplifying reference gene primers. TCRdb's table, derived via immunoSEQ multiplex PCR, lists solely in-frame clones and lacks some. V, J and clone size derive from that table, while D and trimming were established from the DNA sequence. The table shows around 480,000 clones, with around 88% occurring only once. V was cut by 2 bases and J by 1 base, with 15 bases left in between. Germline V gene sequence: CDR1 MNHEY, CDR2 SVGEGT. This CDR3 is built from 17 residues.

The source is a woman aged 50 to 60 with COVID-19, enrolled during active disease. Sequenced input: peripheral blood. This chain uses TRBV6-2 or TRBV6-3 with TRBJ2-1; a possible D gene is TRBD1 (6 bases). The chain's CDR3 is CASSYGGRRGSYNEQFF. The CDR3 coding sequence is TGTGCCAGCAGTTACGGGGGTCGCAGGGGTTCCTACAATGAGCAGTTCTTC.